The TCR beta chain described here comes from a study of long-term antiretroviral therapy in people with HIV. This was the immunoSEQ v3.0 assay at survey level. Some clones are missing from TCRdb's copy, which holds only in-frame ones; the method was immunoSEQ multiplex PCR. The sample consists of around 17,000 clones, about 86% of them appearing once. This CDR3 is 16 amino acids long. The V gene's germline CDR1 is SGDLS and CDR2 YYNGEE. V gave up 4 bases and J gave up 4 bases, with 17 bases separating them. Specimen: unsorted PBMCs, collected 0.1 years after starting antiretroviral therapy. V and J are TRBV9 and TRBJ2-2; TRBD2 is a possible D gene (6 bases). The TCR sequence derives from a man between 18 and 35 years old with HIV. The CDR3 sequence is CASSPRGTLGTGELFF. CDR3 sequence (DNA): TGTGCCAGCAGCCCCCGTGGGACTCTGGGCACCGGGGAGCTGTTTTTT.